These 14 T cell receptor beta chains share one sample of origin, sequenced in a study of vaccination effects on CD4 cells after COVID-19. Assay: immunoSEQ multiplex PCR; the TCRdb copy retains only in-frame clones and omits some. The profile shows more than 60,000 clones, roughly 74% of them singletons. A roughly 10-day culture period preceded the isolation of CD4+ T cells. Two doses of BNT162b2 or mRNA-1273 vaccine were administered to participants. Their antigens remain unidentified. Sequenced here: CD4+ T cells from PBMCs cultured without peptide, sampled after COVID-19 vaccination. The source is a human donor who received a COVID-19 vaccine.

The chain is built from TRBV2 and TRBJ2-5, with 9 bases aligning to TRBD2. Unmatched junction bases numbered 6, after V lost 5 bases and J lost 2 bases. The CDR3 loop spans 15 amino acids. CDR1 is SNHLY and CDR2 is FYNNEI in the germline V gene. For the CDR3, the DNA is TGTGCCAGCAGTAAACCAGCGGGGGGTCAAGAGACCCAGTACTTC. Its translation: CASSKPAGGQETQYF.

For the CDR3, the DNA is TGCGCCAGCAGCTTGTTTAGGGAGTACACAGATACGCAGTATTTT. Translating it yields CASSLFREYTDTQYF. The rearrangement joins TRBV5-1 to TRBJ2-3, with D possibly TRBD2 on 5 matching bases. Trimming pared 1 base from V and 2 bases from J, leaving 11 bases between. The CDR3 totals 15 residues. Germline CDR1 is SGHRS and CDR2 is YFSETQ.

This chain uses TRBV30 with TRBJ1-5; D not resolved. This CDR3 is built from 13 residues. Trimming left V 2 bases short and J 1 base short, with 6 bases between. Per germline, CDR1 GTSNPN and CDR2 SVGIG (reference sequence). The DNA of the CDR3 is TGTGCCTGGAGTAAACAGAGCAATCAGCCCCAGCATTTT. Encoded protein: CAWSKQSNQPQHF.

The V and J genes are TRBV24-1 and TRBJ2-5; 9 bases map to TRBD2. The J segment lost 4 bases and the V segment lost 5 bases, leaving 19 bases of the junction unmatched. CDR3 length: 19 amino acids. Germline V lookup: CDR1 KGHDR, CDR2 SFDVKD. CDR3 in amino acids: CATSVNLARGGGVGETQYF. CDR3 coding DNA: TGTGCCACCAGTGTTAATCTCGCTCGTGGCGGGGGGGTGGGAGAGACCCAGTACTTC.

J is TRBJ1-2 and V is TRBV27; weak D call: TRBD1 (6 bases). The CDR3 is made up of 12 amino acids. The ends were cut back, 4 bases at V and 7 bases at J, with 10 bases in the middle. Looked up from germline, CDR1 is MNHEY and CDR2 is SMNVEV (reference sequence). The CDR3 sequence is CASSSTGRGYTF. CDR3 in DNA: TGTGCCAGCAGTTCCACAGGGCGTGGCTACACCTTC.

In this sample, this clone turned up a few times. The rearrangement uses TRBV28 and TRBJ1-1; D is ambiguous. From germline, CDR1 is MDHEN and CDR2 SYDVKM. The CDR3 runs 12 residues. V was cut by 6 bases and J by 1 base, with 6 bases left in between. CDR3 in DNA: TGTGCCAGCAGGGGCTCGAACACTGAAGCTTTCTTT. Its protein product is CASRGSNTEAFF.

The chain combines TRBV30 with TRBJ1-1; D perhaps matches TRBD1 (5 bases). CDR1 is GTSNPN, CDR2 SVGIG, per germline (reference sequence). V was shortened by 4 bases and J by 5 bases, with 14 bases between the two germline ends. CDR3 length: 13 amino acids. The CDR3 DNA is TGTGCCTGGACCGTGGGGGGAGGTACTGAAGCTTTCTTT. Its protein product is CAWTVGGGTEAFF.

This clone turned up a few times. The chain combines TRBV30 with TRBJ2-2; tentatively, D is TRBD2 (5 bases). Per the germline V gene, CDR1 is GTSNPN and CDR2 is SVGIG (reference sequence). V shed 1 base and J shed 4 bases, with 10 bases lying between them. The CDR3 has 14 amino acids. CDR3 DNA sequence: TGTGCCTGGAGTGGAAGGACTCGCACCGGGGAGCTGTTTTTT. Amino acid sequence: CAWSGRTRTGELFF.

The chain uses TRBV6-6 and TRBJ2-7, with 9 bases identical to TRBD1. This CDR3 is built from 14 residues. Per germline, CDR1 MNHNY and CDR2 SVGAGI (reference sequence). V shed 5 bases, J shed 2 bases, and the junction held 4 bases outside the gene matches. The CDR3 reads CASSTGGAPYEQYV. CDR3 bases: TGTGCCAGCAGTACAGGGGGCGCCCCCTACGAGCAGTACGTC.

The chain has TRBV6-5 and TRBJ2-2; possibly TRBD1 or TRBD2 for D (5 bases each). The CDR3 has 16 amino acids. Per the germline V gene, CDR1 is MNHEY and CDR2 is SVGAGI. The V gene lost 2 bases and the J gene lost 2 bases, with 12 bases spanning the gap. CDR3 sequence (DNA): TGTGCCAGCAGTTACCGTCCGGGACGCAACACCGGGGAGCTGTTTTTT. Amino acid sequence: CASSYRPGRNTGELFF.

The chain recombines TRBV27 with TRBJ1-1; a weak D match, TRBD1 (5 bases). Germline V lookup: CDR1 MNHEY, CDR2 SMNVEV (reference sequence). The CDR3 sequence is 13 residues long. V lost 6 bases and J 5 bases, leaving 13 bases between the germline ends. CDR3 coding DNA: TGTGCCAGCAGGCGGGTGGGGGTTACTGAAGCTTTCTTT. Translated: CASRRVGVTEAFF.

The chain is built from TRBV4-1 and TRBJ1-4; the D gene is possibly TRBD1 (5 bases). CDR1 is MGHRA, CDR2 YSYEKL, per germline. The V end was cut by 3 bases, the J end by 4 bases, with 21 bases between. The CDR3 extends over 18 amino acids. CDR3 nucleotide sequence: TGCGCCAGCAGCCAGGGAGGACAAGGCGAGGGATTTAATGAAAAACTGTTTTTT. Residues: CASSQGGQGEGFNEKLFF.

The V call is TRBV10-3, the J call TRBJ1-4; D is uncertain. Germline assignment: CDR1 ENHRY and CDR2 SYGVKD. The CDR3 loop spans 13 amino acids. Trimming removed 10 bases from V and 6 bases from J, with 15 bases in between. The CDR3 is CATTRGGHEKLFF. The CDR3 nucleotides are TGTGCCACAACCCGGGGAGGCCATGAAAAACTGTTTTTT.

The chain employs TRBV18 and TRBJ1-2; D is uncertain. Germline CDR1 KGHSH, CDR2 LQKENI. V dropped 5 bases and J dropped 8 bases, with 15 bases sitting between them. The CDR3 consists of 13 residues. In DNA, the CDR3 is TGTGCCAGCTCATCCACCCCCCGCGGGGGCTACACCTTC. Translating it yields CASSSTPRGGYTF.